This TCR beta chain came from a study of CXCR3-negative and CXCR3-positive naive CD8 T cells. The authors made the TRB cDNA libraries by 5' RACE using UMI labels. TCRdb reprocessed the 5' RACE reads, with one entry per CDR3 protein and no DNA. This sample's table reports approximately 98,000 distinct CDR3 sequences. Study-level results: Higher TRB CDR3 hydrophobicity marked CXCR3-positive naive cells relative to CXCR3-negative naive cells. Comparably high diversity marked both naive subsets, whereas memory CD8+ cells had much lower diversity. The TRBV-TRBJ usage of naive CXCR3-negative and CXCR3-positive cells was similar, but that of memory cells differed. The study found CXCR3 expression partially decreased after cryopreservation and ran most assays on fresh PBMCs.

On this clonotype itself: Its antigen is not identified.

The germline CDR1 and CDR2 sequences are DFQATT and SNEGSKA (reference sequence). The length of the CDR3 is 16 residues. The V and J genes are TRBV20-1 and TRBJ2-2; the TRBD1 assignment by TCRdb is unverifiable without DNA. This TCR was recovered from a human donor in good health. Some clones in this sample may be carry-over from other donors' samples. Sequenced sample: naive CXCR3+ CD8+ T cells from blood. Subset here: CD45RO-CCR7+CD27+CD95- naive CD8+ T cells expressing CXCR3 (TNR3+). CDR3 in amino acids: CSASPGQGARTGELFF.